This TCR beta chain is drawn from a study of T cell changes during pregnancy in multiple sclerosis. Sequencing used immunoSEQ multiplex PCR; TCRdb keeps in-frame clones, though not all of them. The sample lists around 70,000 clones, over 80% seen once, with approximately 2.4% in the top ten. The source material was peripheral blood, sampled before pregnancy. The TCR comes from a female donor with multiple sclerosis, enrolled in a pregnancy study.

DNA of the CDR3: TGTGCCAGCAGCCAAGATCGCAGATTGGAAAACATTCAGTACTTC. The encoded protein is CASSQDRRLENIQYF. The chain joins TRBV4-2 to TRBJ2-4, with D unresolved. With 0 bases removed from V and 5 bases from J, the gap between germline ends came to 11 bases. The CDR3 loop spans 15 amino acids. Germline V lookup: CDR1 LGHNA, CDR2 YNFKEQ.